This T cell receptor beta chain was sequenced for a study of neurological immune-mediated disorders. Study-wide findings and caveats: Multiple sclerosis was found to have the least TCR clonal expansion, below healthy controls, and HTLV-1-associated myelopathy the most. None of the CDR3 amino acid sequences of expanded clones were shared across subjects, and this suggested private repertoires in all groups.

Germline V gene data show CDR1 as DFQATT and CDR2 as SNEGSKA (reference sequence). The CDR3 is 16 amino acids. Trimming left V 0 bases short and J 0 bases short, with 11 bases between. The team produced cDNA through 5'RACE using 10-nucleotide random UMIs. In every sequencing run, more than 170 million TCR-beta sequences were generated from 15-18 subjects. MiXCR was run by TCRdb on the 5' RACE reads, yielding one entry per CDR3 protein. The table has 25,000 to 35,000 distinct CDR3 sequences, roughly 21% seen once. This clonotype occurred many times. The antigen remains undetermined. The sample taken for sequencing was PBMCs. The receptor's source is a woman aged 55-69 years in good health. V usage is TRBV20-1 and J usage is TRBJ2-2, with a possible D match to TRBD1 (6 bases). This CDR3 is CSARDFGTTNTGELFF. CDR3 DNA sequence: TGCAGTGCTAGAGATTTTGGGACAACGAACACCGGGGAGCTGTTTTTT.